This paragraph covers one TCR beta chain sequence. Its antigen is undetermined. Produced via immunoSEQ multiplex PCR; TCRdb's table is partial and in-frame only. The repertoire holds around 100,000 clones, with approximately 84% as singletons. This entry is derived from a study of T cell responses to AZD1222 COVID-19 vaccine. Study-wide background: Some second doses came at about 4 weeks and others at about 12 weeks; these were pooled. General study findings and limits: The study found vaccine-associated CD4 TCRs spanning spike, dominant at 160-218 and 743-854.

Germline CDR1 and CDR2: SNHLY and FYNNEI. This CDR3 is built from 13 residues. The ends were cut back, 6 bases at V and 3 bases at J, with 8 bases in the middle. This specimen was peripheral blood, taken on day 0 of AZD1222 vaccination. The receptor's source is an adult in good health. The rearrangement links TRBV2 to TRBJ2-2; D remains ambiguous. Written as DNA, the CDR3 is TGTGCCAGCAGGGGTGCGGACACCGGGGAGCTGTTTTTT. Its protein product is CASRGADTGELFF.